Below, 6 T cell receptor beta chains from the same sample are listed, as sequenced in a study of CD8 T cells in Susac syndrome (dated by TCRdb to the late 2010s). The library was obtained by the immunoSEQ multiplex PCR assay. RNA was extracted with the RNeasy kit and roughly 0.45 to 1 ug was reverse transcribed using random hexamers. The raw public reads went through TCRdb reprocessing: fastp at Q25, MiXCR clone calling, in-frame beta chains kept. When rows share a CDR3 protein, they turn into one entry using the most common DNA and genes. The sample table holds 140,000 to 150,000 distinct CDR3 sequences, of which around 94% were seen once. 0.084% of the sample rests with the top ten. The sample comprised CD4+ T cells from PBMCs. These TCRs come from a human donor in good health.

This chain connects TRBV27 to TRBJ1-4; tentatively, D is TRBD1 (5 bases). From germline, CDR1 is MNHEY and CDR2 SMNVEV (reference sequence). The V end was cut by 5 bases, the J end by 8 bases, with 21 bases between. There are 16 residues in the CDR3. CDR3: CASSQGPRVGREKLFF. The CDR3 coding sequence is TGTGCCAGCAGTCAGGGTCCCAGGGTCGGCAGGGAAAAACTGTTTTTT. Full variable domain (outside the CDR3, taken from reference TRBV27 and TRBJ1-4): EAQVTQNPRYLITVTGKKLTVTCSQNMNHEYMSWYRQDPGLGLRQIYYSMNVEVTDKGDVPEGYKVSRKEKRNFPLILESPSPNQTSLYFCASSQGPRVGREKLFFGSGTQLSVL.

The genes are TRBV19 and TRBJ2-7, with 12 bases that match TRBD2. The CDR3 totals 16 residues. With V trimmed by 4 bases and J by 3 bases, 7 bases remained unmatched. The germline V gene has CDR1 LNHDA and CDR2 SQIVND (reference sequence). The CDR3 loop is CASSRGTSGLLYEQYF. CDR3 nucleotides: TGTGCCAGTAGTAGGGGGACTAGCGGGCTTCTCTACGAGCAGTACTTC. The entire variable domain, with the rest obtained from reference TRBV19 and TRBJ2-7, is as follows: DGGITQSPKYLFRKEGQNVTLSCEQNLNHDAMYWYRQDPGQGLRLIYYSQIVNDFQKGDIAEGYSVSREKKESFPLTVTSAQKNPTAFYLCASSRGTSGLLYEQYFGPGTRLTVT.

The chain recombines TRBV6-6 with TRBJ1-1; the D gene is possibly TRBD1 (6 bases). V dropped 10 bases and J dropped 3 bases, with 18 bases sitting between them. The CDR3 sequence is 14 residues long. Per the germline V gene, CDR1 is MNHNY and CDR2 is SVGAGI (reference sequence). The DNA for the CDR3 is TGTGCCACCAAAGGCAGGGGCTACGACACTGAAGCTTTCTTT. It specifies CATKGRGYDTEAFF.

The chain uses TRBV5-1 and TRBJ2-7, with D possibly TRBD2 on 6 matching bases. V lost 4 bases and J lost 6, with 14 bases in between. Germline CDR1 and CDR2: SGHRS and YFSETQ. The CDR3 is 13 residues long. The CDR3 DNA reads as TGCGCCAGCAGCGGGGGGACTCCTCCCGAGCAGTACTTC. Translation: CASSGGTPPEQYF.

The rearrangement joins TRBV12-5 to TRBJ2-5; TRBD1 matches 7 bases. CDR1 is LGHNT and CDR2 is FRNRAP in the germline V gene. This CDR3 comprises 12 residues. J was trimmed by 13 bases and V by 1 base; bases with no gene match: 6. CDR3 coding DNA: TGTGCTAGTGGTTTGGAGGGGGCGCTTCGGTACTTC. The encoded protein is CASGLEGALRYF.

In DNA form, the CDR3 reads TGTGCCAGCAGCCAGGGCGGGGGGCCGAACACCGGGGAGCTGTTTTTT. It translates to CASSQGGGPNTGELFF. The chain joins TRBV5-4 to TRBJ2-2, with 8 nucleotides matching TRBD2. CDR1 is SGHNT and CDR2 is YYREEE in the germline V gene (reference sequence). There are 16 residues in the CDR3. V trimming: 4 bases; J trimming: 0 bases; junction bases outside the gene matches: 5.